These 10 T cell receptor beta chains came from one sample sequenced in a study of neurological immune-mediated disorders. TCRdb fed the 5' RACE reads into MiXCR, producing one record per CDR3 protein. Among about 50,000 distinct CDR3 sequences listed, 15% to 20% were seen once. The sequencing sample was made of PBMCs. Source of these receptors: a man aged 55 to 70 in good health.

This clonotype showed up many times. The rearrangement joins TRBV28 to TRBJ1-2; D might be TRBD1 (5 bases). V gave up 3 bases and J gave up 1 base, with 6 bases separating them. The V gene's germline CDR1 is MDHEN and CDR2 SYDVKM. This CDR3 has 13 amino acids. CDR3 sequence reads: CASSLGGNYGYTF. The CDR3 region has the DNA TGTGCCAGCAGTTTGGGGGGTAACTATGGCTACACCTTC.

This clonotype was recorded at least ten times. This sequence joins TRBV28 and TRBJ2-6, with D tentatively TRBD1 (6 bases). Germline values: CDR1 MDHEN, CDR2 SYDVKM. V lost 0 bases and J 3 bases, leaving 18 bases between the germline ends. The CDR3 is 19 residues long. CDR3: CASSLWGWDTKRGANVLTF. Written as DNA, the CDR3 is TGTGCCAGCAGTTTATGGGGGTGGGACACCAAGCGTGGGGCCAACGTCCTGACTTTC.

The chain employs TRBV10-3 and TRBJ2-5; D call uncertain. CDR3 length: 11 amino acids. V lost 6 bases, J lost 1 base, and 3 bases lay in between. The germline V gene has CDR1 ENHRY and CDR2 SYGVKD. CDR3 DNA: TGTGCCATCAGCTTCCAAGAGACCCAGTACTTC. Protein product: CAISFQETQYF.

The chain recombines TRBV6-2 or TRBV6-3 with TRBJ1-1; TRBD1 is a possible D gene (5 bases). CDR3 size: 14 residues. The germline gives CDR1 MNHEY, CDR2 SVGEGT. The germline V and J ends were trimmed by 10 bases and 0 bases, with 15 bases remaining between them. The CDR3 bases are TGTGCCATCAGGGTAACAGCGATGAACACTGAAGCTTTCTTT. Its translation is CAIRVTAMNTEAFF.

The table lists this clonotype with many counts. This chain joins TRBV20-1 and TRBJ1-5, with D possibly matching TRBD1 (5 bases). CDR1 and CDR2 from the germline V gene are DFQATT and SNEGSKA (reference sequence). The CDR3 covers 14 residues. The germline V and J ends were trimmed by 5 bases and 0 bases, with 11 bases remaining between them. CDR3 in DNA: TGCAGTGCTCCGCGGGACGGTAGCAATCAGCCCCAGCATTTT. As protein: CSAPRDGSNQPQHF.

This clonotype occurred many times. This chain joins TRBV28 and TRBJ1-4; tentatively, D is TRBD1 (5 bases). Between the trimmed V and J ends, which lost 1 base and 8 bases, there was a span of 11 bases. This CDR3 comprises 14 residues. CDR1 is MDHEN, CDR2 SYDVKM, per germline. The CDR3 loop is CASSLYGGGEKLFF. The CDR3 DNA is TGTGCCAGCAGTTTATATGGGGGAGGGGAAAAACTGTTTTTT.

At least ten counts were recorded for this clonotype. The rearrangement links TRBV5-1 to TRBJ2-3, with D possibly called TRBD1 or TRBD2 (5 bases each). V dropped 4 bases and J dropped 8 bases, with 17 bases sitting between them. CDR1 and CDR2 (germline): SGHRS, YFSETQ. The CDR3 length is 14 residues. The CDR3 DNA is TGCGCCAGCAGCCGGGACCACGGTGTAGGTACGCAGTATTTT. It encodes CASSRDHGVGTQYF.

This clonotype was seen many times. The chain has TRBV20-1 and TRBJ2-7; possibly TRBD1 or TRBD2 for D (5 bases each). The ends were cut back, 0 bases at V and 3 bases at J, with 15 bases in the middle. This CDR3 contains 15 residues. Germline lookup yields CDR1 DFQATT and CDR2 SNEGSKA (reference sequence). The CDR3 region has the DNA TGCAGTGCTAGAGATGACCACGGGGCTTACTACGAGCAGTACTTC. Encoded protein: CSARDDHGAYYEQYF.

This clonotype was seen many times. The chain carries TRBV29-1 and TRBJ1-1; perhaps TRBD1 as D (5 bases). V shed 7 bases and J shed 2 bases, with 14 bases lying between them. CDR1 and CDR2 (germline): SQVTM, ANQGSEA. The CDR3 loop spans 13 amino acids. CDR3 in amino acids: CSGGARPNTEAFF. In DNA, the CDR3 is TGCAGCGGTGGGGCCCGGCCTAACACTGAAGCTTTCTTT. Looking up the rest from reference TRBV29-1 and TRBJ1-1 gives the full variable domain: SAVISQKPSRDICQRGTSLTIQCQVDSQVTMMFWYRQQPGQSLTLIATANQGSEATYESGFVIDKFPISRPNLTFSTLTVSNMSPEDSSIYLCSGGARPNTEAFFGQGTRLTVV.

Many counts were recorded for this clonotype. CDR3 in amino acids: CASSYTGTPTAEQFF. The CDR3 DNA follows: TGTGCCAGCAGTTACACCGGGACCCCTACCGCTGAGCAGTTCTTC. V gene TRBV6-5 combines with J gene TRBJ2-1; either TRBD1 or TRBD2 may fit D (5 bases each). V lost 2 bases to trimming and J lost 9 bases, with 17 bases between them. The length of the CDR3 is 15 residues. In germline, CDR1 is MNHEY, CDR2 SVGAGI.